This TCR beta chain was identified in a study of identical twins. Carrying unique molecular identifiers, the cDNA also gained a universal primer site through template switching. Via MiXCR, TCRdb re-called the 5' RACE reads, giving one row per CDR3 protein. Seen here are fewer than 250,000 distinct CDR3 sequences, roughly 7% observed once, and the top ten hold 3.5% to 4%. The CDR3 contains 13 residues. Trimming removed 0 bases from V and 3 bases from J, with 5 bases in between. Germline CDR1 SGHRS, CDR2 YFSETQ. This clonotype was detected many times. This sample was shared with a second study, whose subject was yellow fever vaccine responses in identical twins.

The chain combines TRBV5-1 with TRBJ2-3; the D gene is possibly TRBD2 (5 bases). Sequenced sample: memory (CD45RO+) T cells sorted from blood. This sequence originates from a woman under 30 in good health. Here the CDR3 reads CASSLGTTDTQYF. The CDR3 DNA sequence: TGCGCCAGCAGCTTGGGGACTACAGATACGCAGTATTTT.